The text below deals with one T cell receptor beta chain. This entry comes from a study of blood T cell repertoires in COVID-19. Study at large: T cells, B-cell-depleted T cells, or PBMCs provided the cDNA or gDNA that served as material.

Per the authors' pipeline: Scientists estimated how many nucleated cells there were by amplifying reference gene primers. Assay used: immunoSEQ multiplex PCR; TCRdb lists only in-frame clones, some missing. Clone size and V and J calls were adopted from that table, with D and trimming inferred from the DNA. Of over 100,000 clones in the sample, roughly 85% are singletons; the top ten hold around 9.9%. This clonotype originated in a man older than 75 with acute or convalescent COVID-19. Sample: peripheral blood.

The CDR3 nucleotides read TGCAGCGTCGAGGTCCGGAACACCATATATTTT. It specifies CSVEVRNTIYF. V gene TRBV29-1 combines with J gene TRBJ1-3; D uncertain. Germline assignment: CDR1 SQVTM and CDR2 ANQGSEA. The CDR3 runs 11 residues. Deletions cut 6 bases from V and 7 bases from J, with 10 bases between.